This T cell receptor beta chain was captured by sequencing in a study of T-cell memory formation after mild COVID-19. One entry per CDR3 protein results from TCRdb running MiXCR on the 5' RACE reads. The table shows around 450,000 distinct CDR3 sequences, with 24% occurring only once. This CDR3 is 15 amino acids long. From germline, CDR1 is SNHLY and CDR2 FYNNEI. Unmatched junction bases numbered 14, after V lost 5 bases and J lost 8 bases. This clonotype was seen a handful of times. The clonotype originates from an adult woman who had mild COVID-19 (a few samples of this study predate the infection). Cell type and time point are not known. This chain connects TRBV2 to TRBJ1-1; 7 bases agree with TRBD1. Sequences were obtained from PBMCs or a T cell subset sorted from them (not recorded which). The CDR3 sequence is CASSRSGQWSQEAFF. DNA of the CDR3: TGTGCCAGCAGTAGGTCGGGACAGTGGTCGCAAGAAGCTTTCTTT.